This T cell receptor beta chain was captured in a study of tumour-infiltrating T cells in Burkitt lymphoma. Study as a whole: Patients covered every epidemiological subtype of Burkitt lymphoma. Repertoire clonality predicted overall and progression-free survival.

As for this clone: What it binds is not known.

V lost 6 bases and J lost 4, with 15 bases in between. Germline V lookup: CDR1 MNHEY, CDR2 SVGAGI. The CDR3 covers 14 residues. General study results and limits: Many Burkitt lymphoma patients shared several public clonotypes.

Assay used: immunoSEQ multiplex PCR; TCRdb lists only in-frame clones, some missing. The sample has around 45,000 clones, less than 40% seen once. Sequencing was done on a sample of tumor tissue. This TCR came from a human donor with Burkitt lymphoma. The chain joins TRBV6-5 to TRBJ1-1; tentative D call: TRBD1 (6 bases). The CDR3 DNA reads TGTGCCAGCAGCTCCGTCGGGGGGCCCACTGAAGCTTTCTTT. This sequence encodes CASSSVGGPTEAFF.